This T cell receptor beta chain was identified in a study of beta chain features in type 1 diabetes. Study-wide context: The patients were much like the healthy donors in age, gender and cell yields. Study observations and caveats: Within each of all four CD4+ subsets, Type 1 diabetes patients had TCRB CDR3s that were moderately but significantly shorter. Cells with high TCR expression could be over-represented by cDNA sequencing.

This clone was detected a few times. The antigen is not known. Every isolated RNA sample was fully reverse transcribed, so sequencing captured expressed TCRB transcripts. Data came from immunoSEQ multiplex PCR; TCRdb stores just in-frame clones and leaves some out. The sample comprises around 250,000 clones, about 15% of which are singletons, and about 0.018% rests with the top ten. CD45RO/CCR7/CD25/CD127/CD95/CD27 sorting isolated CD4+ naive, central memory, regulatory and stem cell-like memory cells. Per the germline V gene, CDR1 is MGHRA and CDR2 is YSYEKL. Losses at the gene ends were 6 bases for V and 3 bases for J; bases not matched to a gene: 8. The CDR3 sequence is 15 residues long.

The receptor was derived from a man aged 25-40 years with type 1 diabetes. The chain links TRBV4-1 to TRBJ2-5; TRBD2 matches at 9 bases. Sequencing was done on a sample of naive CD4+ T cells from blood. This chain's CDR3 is CASRTGREGEETQYF. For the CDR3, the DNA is TGCGCCAGCAGAACCGGGCGGGAGGGAGAAGAGACCCAGTACTTC.